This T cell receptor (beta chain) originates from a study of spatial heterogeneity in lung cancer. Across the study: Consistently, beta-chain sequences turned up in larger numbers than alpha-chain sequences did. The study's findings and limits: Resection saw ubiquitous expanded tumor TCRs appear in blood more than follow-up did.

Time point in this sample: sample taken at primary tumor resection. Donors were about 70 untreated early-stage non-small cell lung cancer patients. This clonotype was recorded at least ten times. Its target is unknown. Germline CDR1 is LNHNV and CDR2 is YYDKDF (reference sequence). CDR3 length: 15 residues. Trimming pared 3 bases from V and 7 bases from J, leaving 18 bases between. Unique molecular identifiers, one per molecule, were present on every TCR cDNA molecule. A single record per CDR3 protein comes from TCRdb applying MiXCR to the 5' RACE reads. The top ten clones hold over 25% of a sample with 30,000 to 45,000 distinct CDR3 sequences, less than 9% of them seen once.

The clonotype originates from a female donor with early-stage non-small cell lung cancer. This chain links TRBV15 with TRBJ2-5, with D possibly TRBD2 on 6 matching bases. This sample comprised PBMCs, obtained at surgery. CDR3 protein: CATSRGGGAQGTQYF. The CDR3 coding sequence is TGTGCCACCAGCAGGGGAGGAGGAGCCCAGGGGACCCAGTACTTC.